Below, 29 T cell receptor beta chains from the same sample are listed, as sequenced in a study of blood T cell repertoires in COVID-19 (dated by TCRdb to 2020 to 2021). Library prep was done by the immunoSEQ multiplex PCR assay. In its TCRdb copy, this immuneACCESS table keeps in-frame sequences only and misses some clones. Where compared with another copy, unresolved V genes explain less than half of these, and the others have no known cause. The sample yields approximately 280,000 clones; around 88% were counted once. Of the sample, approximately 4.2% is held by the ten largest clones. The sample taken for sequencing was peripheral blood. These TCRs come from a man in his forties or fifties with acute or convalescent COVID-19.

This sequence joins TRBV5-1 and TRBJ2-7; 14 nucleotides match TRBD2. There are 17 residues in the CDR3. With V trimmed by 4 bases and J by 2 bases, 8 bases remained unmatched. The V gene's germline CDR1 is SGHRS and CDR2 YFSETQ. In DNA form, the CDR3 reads TGCGCCAGCAGCCTAGGGACTAGCGGGGGCGTAACCTACGAGCAGTACTTC. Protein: CASSLGTSGGVTYEQYF.

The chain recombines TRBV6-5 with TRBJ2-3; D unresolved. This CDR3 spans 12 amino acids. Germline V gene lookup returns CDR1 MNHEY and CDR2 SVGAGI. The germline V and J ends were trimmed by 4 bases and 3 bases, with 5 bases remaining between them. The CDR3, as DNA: TGTGCCAGCAGTTCCAGAACAGATACGCAGTATTTT. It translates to CASSSRTDTQYF.

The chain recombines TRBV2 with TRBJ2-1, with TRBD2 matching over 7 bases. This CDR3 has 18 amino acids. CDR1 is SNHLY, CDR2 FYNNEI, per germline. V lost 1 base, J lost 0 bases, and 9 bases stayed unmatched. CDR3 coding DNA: TGTGCCAGCAGTGAAGACCCTCTAGCGGCCAGCTCCTACAATGAGCAGTTCTTC. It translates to CASSEDPLAASSYNEQFF.

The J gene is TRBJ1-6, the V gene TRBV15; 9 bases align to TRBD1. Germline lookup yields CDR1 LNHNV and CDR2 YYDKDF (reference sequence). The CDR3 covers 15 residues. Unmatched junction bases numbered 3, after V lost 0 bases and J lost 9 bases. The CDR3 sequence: CATSRDGTGSSPLHF. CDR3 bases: TGTGCCACCAGCAGAGATGGGACAGGGTCTTCACCCCTCCACTTT.

The CDR3 region has the DNA TGTGCCAGCTGTAGGGAGACGACGGCGACTGAAGCTTTCTTT. Its protein is CASCRETTATEAFF. V gene TRBV18 combines with J gene TRBJ1-1; unclear D gene. The germline V gene has CDR1 KGHSH and CDR2 LQKENI. The CDR3 runs to 14 residues. V lost 7 bases, J lost 5 bases, and 17 bases lay in between. The full variable domain, in which reference TRBV18 and TRBJ1-1 provide the parts outside the CDR3, is NAGVMQNPRHLVRRRGQEARLRCSPMKGHSHVYWYRQLPEEGLKFMVYLQKENIIDESGMPKERFSAEFPKEGPSILRIQQVVRGDSAAYFCASCRETTATEAFFGQGTRLTVV.

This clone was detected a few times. The CDR3 here is CASSRTGVVGNTIYF. CDR3 sequence (DNA): TGTGCCAGCAGCCGGACAGGGGTGGTAGGAAACACCATATATTTT. The chain uses TRBV11-2 and TRBJ1-3; 9 nucleotides align to TRBD1. There are 15 residues in the CDR3. V lost 5 bases to trimming and J lost 4 bases; unmatched junction nucleotides: 6. Germline lookup yields CDR1 SGHAT and CDR2 FQNNGV.

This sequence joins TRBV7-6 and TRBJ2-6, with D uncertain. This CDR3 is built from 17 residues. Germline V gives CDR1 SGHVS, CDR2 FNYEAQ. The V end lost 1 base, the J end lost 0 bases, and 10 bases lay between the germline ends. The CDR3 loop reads CASSLDRRYSGANVLTF. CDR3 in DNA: TGTGCCAGCAGCTTAGATCGGCGGTACTCTGGGGCCAACGTCCTGACTTTC.

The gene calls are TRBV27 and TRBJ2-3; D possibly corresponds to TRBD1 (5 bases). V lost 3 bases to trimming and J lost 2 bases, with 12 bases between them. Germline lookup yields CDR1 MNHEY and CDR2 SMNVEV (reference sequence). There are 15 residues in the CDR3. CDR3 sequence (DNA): TGTGCCAGCAGTTTGAAGGGGCTGTACACAGATACGCAGTATTTT. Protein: CASSLKGLYTDTQYF.

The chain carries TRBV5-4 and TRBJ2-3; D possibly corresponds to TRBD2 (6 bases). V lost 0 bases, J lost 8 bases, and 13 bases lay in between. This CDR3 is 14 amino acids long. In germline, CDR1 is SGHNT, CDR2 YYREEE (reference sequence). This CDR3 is CASSLDAMGGTQYF. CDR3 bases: TGTGCCAGCAGCTTGGACGCGATGGGGGGTACGCAGTATTTT.

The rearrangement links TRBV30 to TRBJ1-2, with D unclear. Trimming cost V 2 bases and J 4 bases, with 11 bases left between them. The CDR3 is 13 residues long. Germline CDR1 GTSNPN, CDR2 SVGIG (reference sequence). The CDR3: CAWSLGEIYGYTF. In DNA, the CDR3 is TGTGCCTGGAGTTTGGGAGAAATCTATGGCTACACCTTC. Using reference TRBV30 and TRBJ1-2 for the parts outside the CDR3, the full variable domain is SQTIHQWPATLVQPVGSPLSLECTVEGTSNPNLYWYRQAAGRGLQLLFYSVGIGQISSEVPQNLSASRPQDRQFILSSKKLLLSDSGFYLCAWSLGEIYGYTFGSGTRLTVV.

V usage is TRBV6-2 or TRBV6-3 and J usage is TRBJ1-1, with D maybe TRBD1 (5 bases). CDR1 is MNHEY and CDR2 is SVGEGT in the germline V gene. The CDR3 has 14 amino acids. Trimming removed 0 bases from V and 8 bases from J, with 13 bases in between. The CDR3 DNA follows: TGTGCCAGCAGTTACTCCCTTCCCGGGGGGGAAGCTTTCTTT. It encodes CASSYSLPGGEAFF.

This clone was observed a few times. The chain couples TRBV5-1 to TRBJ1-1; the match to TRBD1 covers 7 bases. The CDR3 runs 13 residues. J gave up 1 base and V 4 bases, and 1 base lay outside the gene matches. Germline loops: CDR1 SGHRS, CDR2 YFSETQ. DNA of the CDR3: TGCGCCAGCAGCCGGACAGGGAACACTGAAGCTTTCTTT. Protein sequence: CASSRTGNTEAFF. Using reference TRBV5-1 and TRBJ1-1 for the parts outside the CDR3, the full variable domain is KAGVTQTPRYLIKTRGQQVTLSCSPISGHRSVSWYQQTPGQGLQFLFEYFSETQRNKGNFPGRFSGRQFSNSRSEMNVSTLELGDSALYLCASSRTGNTEAFFGQGTRLTVV.

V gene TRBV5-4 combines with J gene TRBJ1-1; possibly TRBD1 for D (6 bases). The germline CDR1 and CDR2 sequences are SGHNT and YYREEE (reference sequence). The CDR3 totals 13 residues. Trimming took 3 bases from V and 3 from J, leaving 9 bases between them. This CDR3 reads CASSSRTDTEAFF. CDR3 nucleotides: TGTGCCAGCAGCTCCCGGACAGACACTGAAGCTTTCTTT. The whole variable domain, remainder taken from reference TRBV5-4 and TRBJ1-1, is ETGVTQSPTHLIKTRGQQVTLRCSSQSGHNTVSWYQQALGQGPQFIFQYYREEENGRGNFPPRFSGLQFPNYSSELNVNALELDDSALYLCASSSRTDTEAFFGQGTRLTVV.

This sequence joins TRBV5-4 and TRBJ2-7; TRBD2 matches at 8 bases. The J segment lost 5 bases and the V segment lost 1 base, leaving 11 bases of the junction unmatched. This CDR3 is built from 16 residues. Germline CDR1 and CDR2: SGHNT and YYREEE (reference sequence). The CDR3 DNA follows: TGTGCCAGCAGCTTGCGGGCCGGGGGGGCCGGAGACGAGCAGTACTTC. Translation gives CASSLRAGGAGDEQYF.

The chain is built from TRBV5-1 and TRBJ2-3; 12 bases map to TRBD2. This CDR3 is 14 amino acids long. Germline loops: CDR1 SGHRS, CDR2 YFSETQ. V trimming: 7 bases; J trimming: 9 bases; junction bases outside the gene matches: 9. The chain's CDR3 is CASATSGGSGTQYF. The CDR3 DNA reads TGCGCCAGCGCGACTAGCGGGGGCTCAGGGACGCAGTATTTT.

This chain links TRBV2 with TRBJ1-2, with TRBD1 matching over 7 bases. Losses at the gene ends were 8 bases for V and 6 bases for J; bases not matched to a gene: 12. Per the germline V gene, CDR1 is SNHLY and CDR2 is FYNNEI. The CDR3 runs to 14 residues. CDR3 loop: CASYFRGTYDGYTF. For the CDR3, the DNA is TGTGCCAGCTATTTCAGGGGGACATATGATGGCTACACCTTC.

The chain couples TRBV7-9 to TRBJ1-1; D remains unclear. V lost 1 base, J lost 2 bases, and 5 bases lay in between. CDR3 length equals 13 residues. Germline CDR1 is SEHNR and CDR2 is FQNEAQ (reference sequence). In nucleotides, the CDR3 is TGTGCCAGCAGCTTAGTATTAAACACTGAAGCTTTCTTT. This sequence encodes CASSLVLNTEAFF.

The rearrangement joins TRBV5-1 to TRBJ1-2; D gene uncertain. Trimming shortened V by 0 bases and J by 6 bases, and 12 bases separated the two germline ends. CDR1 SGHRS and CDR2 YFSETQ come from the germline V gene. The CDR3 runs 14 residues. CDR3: CASSLDSPSNGYTF. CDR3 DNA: TGCGCCAGCAGCTTGGACAGCCCCTCGAATGGCTACACCTTC.

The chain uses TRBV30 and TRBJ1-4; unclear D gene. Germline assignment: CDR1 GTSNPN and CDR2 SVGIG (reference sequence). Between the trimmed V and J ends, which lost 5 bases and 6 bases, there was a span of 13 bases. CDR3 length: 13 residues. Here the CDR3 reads CAWGRSGDEKLFF. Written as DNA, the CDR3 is TGTGCCTGGGGTAGATCCGGGGATGAAAAACTGTTTTTT.

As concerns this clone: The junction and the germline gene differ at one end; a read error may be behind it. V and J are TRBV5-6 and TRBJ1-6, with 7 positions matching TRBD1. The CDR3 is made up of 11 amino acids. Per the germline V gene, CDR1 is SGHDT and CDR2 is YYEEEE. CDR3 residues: CASSFDREEAF. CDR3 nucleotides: TGTGCCAGCAGCTTCGACAGGGAAGAGGCCTTT. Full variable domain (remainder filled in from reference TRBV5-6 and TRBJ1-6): DAGVTQSPTHLIKTRGQQVTLRCSPKSGHDTVSWYQQALGQGPQFIFQYYEEEERQRGNFPDRFSGHQFPNYSSELNVNALLLGDSALYLCASSFDREEAFGNGTRLTVT.

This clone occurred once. As DNA, the CDR3 is TGTGCCAGCAGTTACGGAGGGCACAATGAAGCTTTCTTT. This encodes CASSYGGHNEAFF. The rearrangement joins TRBV6-5 to TRBJ1-1, with D hard to call. The germline gives CDR1 MNHEY, CDR2 SVGAGI. CDR3 length: 13 amino acids. The ends were cut back, 2 bases at V and 7 bases at J, with 11 bases in the middle.

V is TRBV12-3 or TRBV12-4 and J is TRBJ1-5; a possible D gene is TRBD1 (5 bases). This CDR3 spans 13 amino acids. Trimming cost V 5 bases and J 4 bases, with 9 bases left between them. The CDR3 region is CASSDRGNQPQHF. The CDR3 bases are TGTGCCAGCAGTGACCGGGGGAATCAGCCCCAGCATTTT.

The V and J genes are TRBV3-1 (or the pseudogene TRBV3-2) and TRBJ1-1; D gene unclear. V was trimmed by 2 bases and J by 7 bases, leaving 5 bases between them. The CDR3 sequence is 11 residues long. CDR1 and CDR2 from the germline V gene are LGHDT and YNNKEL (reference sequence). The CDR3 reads CASSQSYEAFF. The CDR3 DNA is TGTGCCAGCAGCCAATCGTATGAAGCTTTCTTT.

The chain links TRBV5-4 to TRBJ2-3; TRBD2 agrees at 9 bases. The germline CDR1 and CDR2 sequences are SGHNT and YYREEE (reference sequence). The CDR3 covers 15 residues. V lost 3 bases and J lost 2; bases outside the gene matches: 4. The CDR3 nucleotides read TGTGCCAGCAGCTCAGCGGGGGGTTCCACAGATACGCAGTATTTT. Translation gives CASSSAGGSTDTQYF. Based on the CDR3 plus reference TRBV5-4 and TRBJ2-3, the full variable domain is ETGVTQSPTHLIKTRGQQVTLRCSSQSGHNTVSWYQQALGQGPQFIFQYYREEENGRGNFPPRFSGLQFPNYSSELNVNALELDDSALYLCASSSAGGSTDTQYFGPGTRLTVL.

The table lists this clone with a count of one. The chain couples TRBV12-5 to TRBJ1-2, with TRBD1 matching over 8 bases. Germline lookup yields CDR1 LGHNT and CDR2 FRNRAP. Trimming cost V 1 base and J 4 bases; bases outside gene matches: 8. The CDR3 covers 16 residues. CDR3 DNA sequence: TGTGCTAGTGGTTTGGGCCAGGGGGCTGTAAGCTATGGCTACACCTTC. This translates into CASGLGQGAVSYGYTF.

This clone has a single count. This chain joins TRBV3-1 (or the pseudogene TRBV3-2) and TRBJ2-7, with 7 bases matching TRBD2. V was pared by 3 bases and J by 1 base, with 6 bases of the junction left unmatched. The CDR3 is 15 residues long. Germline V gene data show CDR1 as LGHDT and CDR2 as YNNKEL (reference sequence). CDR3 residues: CASSHWGGPSYEQYF. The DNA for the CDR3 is TGTGCCAGCAGCCATTGGGGAGGGCCGTCCTACGAGCAGTACTTC.

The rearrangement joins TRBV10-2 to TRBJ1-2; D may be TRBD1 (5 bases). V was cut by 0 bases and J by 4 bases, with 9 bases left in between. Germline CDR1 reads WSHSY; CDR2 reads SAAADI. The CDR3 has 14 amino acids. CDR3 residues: CASSESLGAYGYTF. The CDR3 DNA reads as TGCGCCAGCAGTGAGTCGTTAGGGGCCTATGGCTACACCTTC.

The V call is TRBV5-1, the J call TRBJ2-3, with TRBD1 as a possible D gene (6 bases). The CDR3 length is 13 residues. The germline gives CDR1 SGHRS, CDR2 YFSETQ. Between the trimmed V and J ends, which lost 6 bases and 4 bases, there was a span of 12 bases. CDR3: CASTQTGPDTQYF. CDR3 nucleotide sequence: TGCGCCAGCACCCAGACAGGCCCAGATACGCAGTATTTT. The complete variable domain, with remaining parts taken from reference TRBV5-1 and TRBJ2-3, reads KAGVTQTPRYLIKTRGQQVTLSCSPISGHRSVSWYQQTPGQGLQFLFEYFSETQRNKGNFPGRFSGRQFSNSRSEMNVSTLELGDSALYLCASTQTGPDTQYFGPGTRLTVL.

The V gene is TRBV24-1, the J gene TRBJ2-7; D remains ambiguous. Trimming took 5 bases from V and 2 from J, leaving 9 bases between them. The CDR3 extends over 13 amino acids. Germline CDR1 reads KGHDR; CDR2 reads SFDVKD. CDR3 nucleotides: TGTGCCACCAGTGGCGGCCCTACCTACGAGCAGTACTTC. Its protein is CATSGGPTYEQYF.